These 15 T cell receptor beta chains were all obtained from the same sample, sequenced in a study of T-cell memory formation after mild COVID-19. From the 5' RACE reads, TCRdb called clonotypes with MiXCR, one entry per CDR3 protein. In the table there are 270,000 or so distinct CDR3 sequences, 16% of which are singletons. Specimen: PBMCs or a T cell subset sorted from them (not recorded which). These receptors were obtained from a man between 18 and 29 years old who had mild COVID-19 (a few samples of this study predate the infection). Cell type and time point are not known.

This clonotype was found many times. This chain links TRBV7-2 with TRBJ1-1, with 8 bases matching TRBD1. The germline V gene has CDR1 SGHTA and CDR2 FQGNSA. The CDR3 runs to 14 residues. V gave up 2 bases and J gave up 4 bases; unmatched junction bases: 3. This chain's CDR3 is CASSLRQGTTEAFF. CDR3 nucleotide sequence: TGTGCCAGCAGCTTAAGACAGGGGACCACTGAAGCTTTCTTT.

This clonotype was seen a handful of times. CDR3 region: CASSQVGGAAAGANVLTF. The DNA of the CDR3 is TGTGCCAGCAGCCAAGTGGGCGGGGCCGCAGCTGGGGCCAACGTCCTGACTTTC. V and J are TRBV7-8 and TRBJ2-6, with D possibly matching TRBD2 (6 bases). Trimming removed 5 bases from V and 2 bases from J, with 19 bases in between. CDR1 is SGHVS and CDR2 is FQNEAQ in the germline V gene. The CDR3 covers 18 residues.

This clonotype was recorded a few times. The chain couples TRBV29-1 to TRBJ2-3, with 7 bases identical to TRBD2. The CDR3 is made up of 14 amino acids. The junction had 12 bases not matched to a gene; V was cut back by 6 bases and J by 6 bases. Per germline, CDR1 SQVTM and CDR2 ANQGSEA. CDR3 sequence reads: CSVAKGGVRDTQYF. Here the CDR3 DNA reads TGCAGCGTCGCTAAGGGAGGGGTTAGGGATACGCAGTATTTT.

In this sample, this clonotype turned up a few times. V usage is TRBV6-2 or TRBV6-3 and J usage is TRBJ2-2; possibly TRBD1 or TRBD2 for D (5 bases each). CDR1 MNHEY and CDR2 SVGEGT come from the germline V gene. The CDR3 is 14 amino acids. The V and J ends lost 10 bases and 0 bases respectively, with 12 bases between them. CDR3 sequence: CAIRGFANTGELFF. CDR3 sequence (DNA): TGTGCCATCCGGGGCTTCGCGAACACCGGGGAGCTGTTTTTT.

This clonotype appeared a single time. V is TRBV10-2 and J is TRBJ2-1; possible D gene TRBD2, 5 bases. The CDR3 runs 13 residues. Trimming took off 6 bases at V and 4 bases at J, with 10 bases between the two ends. Germline assignment: CDR1 WSHSY and CDR2 SAAADI. The CDR3 sequence is CASRTGMYNEQFF. In nucleotides, the CDR3 is TGCGCCAGCAGGACCGGGATGTACAATGAGCAGTTCTTC.

This clonotype has just a few counts. V usage is TRBV30 and J usage is TRBJ2-3, with D hard to call. Trimming shortened V by 4 bases and J by 4 bases, and 6 bases separated the two germline ends. This CDR3 region has 11 residues. In germline, CDR1 is GTSNPN, CDR2 SVGIG (reference sequence). The CDR3, as DNA: TGTGCCTGGACTGGTGCAGATACGCAGTATTTT. Its protein product is CAWTGADTQYF.

This chain links TRBV5-1 with TRBJ1-4; D is undetermined. Germline values: CDR1 SGHRS, CDR2 YFSETQ. V lost 0 bases to trimming and J lost 0 bases, with 9 bases between them. The CDR3 contains 16 residues. DNA of the CDR3: TGCGCCAGCAGCTTGGGGCTTCCCGCAACTAATGAAAAACTGTTTTTT. It specifies CASSLGLPATNEKLFF. The full variable domain, rest sourced from reference TRBV5-1 and TRBJ1-4, is KAGVTQTPRYLIKTRGQQVTLSCSPISGHRSVSWYQQTPGQGLQFLFEYFSETQRNKGNFPGRFSGRQFSNSRSEMNVSTLELGDSALYLCASSLGLPATNEKLFFGSGTQLSVL.

The sample holds a few counts of this clonotype. The rearrangement uses TRBV7-2 and TRBJ1-1; possibly TRBD1 for D (5 bases). The CDR3 loop spans 15 amino acids. The V end lost 0 bases, the J end lost 2 bases, and 10 bases lay between the germline ends. In germline, CDR1 is SGHTA, CDR2 FQGNSA. CDR3 protein: CASSLAGPQNTEAFF. For the CDR3, the DNA is TGTGCCAGCAGCTTAGCGGGACCCCAAAACACTGAAGCTTTCTTT.

This clonotype was seen a handful of times. The chain employs TRBV2 and TRBJ2-2, with a possible D match to TRBD1 (5 bases). The CDR3 covers 15 residues. Germline CDR1 SNHLY, CDR2 FYNNEI. V lost 4 bases and J lost 0, with 9 bases in between. DNA of the CDR3: TGTGCCAGCAGTGCTCCGACAGCGAACACCGGGGAGCTGTTTTTT. Its translation: CASSAPTANTGELFF.

This clonotype was counted only a few times. The CDR3 is CASSRDSNHEQYF. The CDR3 DNA reads TGCGCCAGCAGCCGGGACAGTAACCACGAGCAGTACTTC. V usage is TRBV4-3 and J usage is TRBJ2-7; 7 positions match TRBD1. The V segment lost 4 bases and the J segment 5 bases; nucleotides outside the gene matches: 5. CDR3 length: 13 amino acids. CDR1 is LGHNA, CDR2 YSLEER, per germline.

In its sample, this clonotype was seen many times. The chain has TRBV3-1 and TRBJ2-2; D unresolved. Trimming left V 4 bases short and J 5 bases short, with 8 bases between. The CDR3 extends over 13 amino acids. Germline-derived CDR1 and CDR2 are LGHDT and YNNKEL (reference sequence). The CDR3 region is CASSPQRTGELFF. The CDR3 nucleotides read TGTGCCAGCAGCCCCCAAAGAACCGGGGAGCTGTTTTTT.

This clonotype has a handful of counts. V usage is TRBV7-9 and J usage is TRBJ2-3; D is unresolved. The germline V and J ends were trimmed by 2 bases and 5 bases, with 5 bases remaining between them. Germline V gene data show CDR1 as SEHNR and CDR2 as FQNEAQ (reference sequence). The CDR3 is 12 amino acids. DNA for the CDR3: TGTGCCAGCAGCTTATGGGTAGATACGCAGTATTTT. This gives the protein CASSLWVDTQYF.

A few counts support this clonotype. The gene calls are TRBV11-2 and TRBJ1-1, with 7 bases aligning to TRBD1. Germline CDR1 reads SGHAT; CDR2 reads FQNNGV. The CDR3 loop spans 17 amino acids. The J segment lost 3 bases and the V segment lost 4 bases, leaving 14 bases of the junction unmatched. CDR3 coding DNA: TGTGCCAGCAGCTCCTCATCGTTGGACAGGCCTTACACTGAAGCTTTCTTT. Residues: CASSSSSLDRPYTEAFF.

This clonotype was detected only a few times. The chain combines TRBV7-9 with TRBJ1-1; unclear D gene. CDR1 is SEHNR and CDR2 is FQNEAQ in the germline V gene (reference sequence). V lost 10 bases and J lost 4, with 13 bases in between. The CDR3 loop spans 12 amino acids. CDR3 in amino acids: CAIRPAGTEAFF. The CDR3 DNA reads as TGTGCCATCAGACCGGCAGGCACTGAAGCTTTCTTT.

V and J are TRBV14 and TRBJ2-1; 7 nucleotides match TRBD2. V lost 9 bases, J lost 0 bases, and 23 bases stayed unmatched. Germline V gene data show CDR1 as SGHDN and CDR2 as FVKESK. The CDR3 consists of 20 residues. CDR3 in DNA: TGTGCCAGGCTCCCTGGGGGGGATCGACCGCAACTTAGCTCCTACAATGAGCAGTTCTTC. Translating gives CARLPGGDRPQLSSYNEQFF.